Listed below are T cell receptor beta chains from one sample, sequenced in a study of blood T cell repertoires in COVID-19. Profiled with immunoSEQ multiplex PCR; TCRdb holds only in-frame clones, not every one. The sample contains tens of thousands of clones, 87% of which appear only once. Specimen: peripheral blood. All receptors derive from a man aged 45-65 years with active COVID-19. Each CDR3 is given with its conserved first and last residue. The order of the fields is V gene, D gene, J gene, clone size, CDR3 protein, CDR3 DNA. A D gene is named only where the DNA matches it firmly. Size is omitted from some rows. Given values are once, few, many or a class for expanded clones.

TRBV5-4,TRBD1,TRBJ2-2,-,CASSWWRTGRNTGELFF,TGTGCCAGCAGCTGGTGGAGGACAGGGAGGAACACCGGGGAGCTGTTTTTT
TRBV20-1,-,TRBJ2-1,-,CSASALAVYNEQFF,TGCAGTGCTAGTGCACTAGCAGTCTACAATGAGCAGTTCTTC
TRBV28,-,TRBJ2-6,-,CASSQGPGANVLTF,TGTGCCAGCAGTCAGGGCCCTGGGGCCAACGTCCTGACTTTC
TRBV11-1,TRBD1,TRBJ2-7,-,CASSLLGQGPYEQYF,TGTGCCAGCAGCTTACTAGGACAGGGGCCCTACGAGCAGTACTTC
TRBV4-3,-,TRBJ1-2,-,CASSQEGVALRRYGYTF,TGCGCCAGCAGCCAAGAAGGGGTCGCGCTTCGGAGATATGGCTACACCTTC
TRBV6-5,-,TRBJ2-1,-,CASSGVSEQFF,TGTGCCAGCTCCGGGGTTAGTGAGCAGTTCTTC
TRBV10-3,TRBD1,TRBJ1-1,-,CAITQTGDTEAFF,TGTGCCATCACTCAAACAGGGGACACTGAAGCTTTCTTT
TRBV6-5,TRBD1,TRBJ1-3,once,CASSYSRTGRGNTIYF,TGTGCCAGCAGTTACTCGAGGACAGGGCGCGGAAACACCATATATTTT
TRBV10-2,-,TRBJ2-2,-,CASRGNTGELFF,TGCGCCAGCAGGGGCAACACCGGGGAGCTGTTTTTT
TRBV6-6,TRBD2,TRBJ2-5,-,CASTGLAGWETQYF,TGTGCCAGCACGGGACTAGCGGGATGGGAGACCCAGTACTTC
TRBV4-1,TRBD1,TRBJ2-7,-,CASSQGTGPSVYEQYF,TGCGCCAGCAGCCAGGGGACAGGCCCTTCGGTCTACGAGCAGTACTTC
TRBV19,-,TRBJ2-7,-,CASRPTSSPVYEQYF,TGTGCCAGTAGACCGACTAGTTCACCGGTCTACGAGCAGTACTTC
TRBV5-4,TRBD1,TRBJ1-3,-,CASSRTGTSGNTIYF,TGTGCCAGCAGCCGGACAGGGACCTCTGGAAACACCATATATTTT
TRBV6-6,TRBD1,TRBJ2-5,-,CASRNRGETQYF,TGTGCCAGCCGTAACAGGGGAGAGACCCAGTACTTC
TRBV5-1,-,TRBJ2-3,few,CASRRNGGLSTDTQYF,TGCGCCAGCAGACGGAATGGAGGCCTAAGCACAGATACGCAGTATTTT
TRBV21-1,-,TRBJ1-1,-,CASGECTEAFF,TGTGCCAGCGGGGAGTGCACTGAAGCTTTCTTT
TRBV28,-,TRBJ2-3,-,CASSLVADTQYF,TGTGCCAGCAGTTTAGTCGCAGATACGCAGTATTTT
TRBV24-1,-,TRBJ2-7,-,CATSDTQGYEQYF,TGTGCCACCAGTGATACACAGGGATACGAGCAGTACTTC
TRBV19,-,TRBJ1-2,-,CASTEAGQSFYGYTF,TGTGCCAGTACTGAAGCCGGACAGAGCTTCTATGGCTACACCTTC
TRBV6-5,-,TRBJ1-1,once,CASRLKGDSEAFF,TGTGCCAGCAGACTAAAAGGGGATTCTGAAGCTTTCTTT
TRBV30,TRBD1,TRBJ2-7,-,CAWSEKDRIWEVPSYEQYF,TGTGCCTGGAGTGAGAAGGACAGGATTTGGGAAGTACCCTCCTACGAGCAGTACTTC
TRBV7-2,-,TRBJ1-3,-,CASSTTTGSGNTIYF,TGTGCCAGCAGCACCACGACAGGCTCTGGAAACACCATATATTTT
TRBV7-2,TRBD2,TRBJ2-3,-,CASRGTRSSTDTQYF,TGTGCCAGCAGGGGGACTAGATCTAGCACAGATACGCAGTATTTT
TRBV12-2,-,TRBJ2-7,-,CASRSRGGGRGVYEQYF,TGTGCAAGTCGCTCCAGAGGGGGCGGGAGGGGTGTGTACGAGCAGTACTTC
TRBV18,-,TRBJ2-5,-,CASSPRTGWTSVQETQYF,TGTGCCAGCTCACCACGGACAGGGTGGACTAGCGTCCAAGAGACCCAGTACTTC
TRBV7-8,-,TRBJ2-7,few,CASSLNTGTEQYF,TGTGCCAGCAGCTTAAATACAGGGACCGAGCAGTACTTC
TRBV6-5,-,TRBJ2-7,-,CASRMGPGEQYF,TGTGCCAGCAGGATGGGGCCGGGCGAGCAGTACTTC
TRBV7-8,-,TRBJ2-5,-,CASSLGTEPRTQYF,TGTGCCAGCAGCTTAGGGACAGAGCCAAGGACCCAGTACTTC
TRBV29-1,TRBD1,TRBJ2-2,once,CSVRDRVTTGELFF,TGCAGCGTTCGGGACAGGGTCACCACCGGGGAGCTGTTTTTT
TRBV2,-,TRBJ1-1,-,CASSADSPEAFF,TGTGCCAGCAGTGCAGACAGCCCTGAAGCTTTCTTT
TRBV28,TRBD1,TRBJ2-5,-,CASSAGDRVEQETQYF,TGTGCCAGCAGTGCTGGGGACAGGGTCGAACAAGAGACCCAGTACTTC
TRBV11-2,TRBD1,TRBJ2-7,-,CASSEPRTGDEQYF,TGTGCCAGCAGCGAACCCAGGACAGGGGACGAGCAGTACTTC
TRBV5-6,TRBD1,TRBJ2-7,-,CASSLNRGPSEYF,TGTGCCAGCAGCTTAAACAGGGGCCCCTCCGAGTACTTC
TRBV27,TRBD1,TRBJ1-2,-,CASSLQGGYGYTF,TGTGCCAGCAGTTTACAGGGGGGCTATGGCTACACCTTC
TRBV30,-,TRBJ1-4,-,CAWEPAGNLEKLFF,TGTGCCTGGGAACCGGCGGGTAATCTTGAAAAACTGTTTTTT
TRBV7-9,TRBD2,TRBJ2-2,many,CASSHSGRVAGELFF,TGTGCCAGCAGCCATAGCGGGAGAGTAGCCGGGGAGCTGTTTTTT
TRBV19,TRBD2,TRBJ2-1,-,CASSTSSGGGNYNEQFF,TGTGCCAGTAGTACCTCTTCGGGAGGCGGGAACTACAATGAGCAGTTCTTC
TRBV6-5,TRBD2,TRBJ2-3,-,CASKGRDEITDTQYF,TGTGCCAGCAAGGGGAGGGACGAGATCACAGATACGCAGTATTTT
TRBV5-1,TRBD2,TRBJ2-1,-,CASRDLAGAGEQFF,TGCGCCAGTAGGGATCTAGCGGGAGCAGGAGAGCAGTTCTTC
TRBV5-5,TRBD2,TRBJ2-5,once,CASSLSSGVQETQYF,TGTGCCAGCAGCTTGTCCAGCGGGGTCCAAGAGACCCAGTACTTC
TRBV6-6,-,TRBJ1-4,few,CASSQPATNEKLFF,TGTGCCAGCAGTCAACCAGCAACTAATGAAAAACTGTTTTTT
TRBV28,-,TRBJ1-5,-,CASSIYRLSNQPQHF,TGTGCCAGCAGTATATACAGGTTGAGCAATCAGCCCCAGCATTTT
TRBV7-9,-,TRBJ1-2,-,CASSLEQENGYTF,TGTGCCAGCAGCTTAGAACAGGAGAATGGCTACACCTTC
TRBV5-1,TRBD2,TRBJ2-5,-,CASSLASGAPGTQYF,TGCGCCAGCAGCTTGGCTAGCGGGGCGCCCGGGACCCAGTACTTC
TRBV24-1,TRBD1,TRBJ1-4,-,CATSDGQGFITNEKLFF,TGTGCCACCAGTGATGGACAGGGGTTCATTACTAATGAAAAACTGTTTTTT
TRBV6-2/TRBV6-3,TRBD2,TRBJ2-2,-,CASSLTSGRVISTGELFF,TGTGCCAGCAGTTTAACTAGCGGGAGGGTAATTTCCACCGGGGAGCTGTTTTTT
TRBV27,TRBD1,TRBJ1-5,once,CASSRDRHQPQHF,TGTGCCAGCAGCCGGGACAGGCATCAGCCCCAGCATTTT
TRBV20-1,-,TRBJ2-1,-,CSARAYNEQFF,TGCAGTGCGAGGGCCTATAATGAGCAGTTCTTC
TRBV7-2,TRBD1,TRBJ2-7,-,CASSLVGTGADEQYF,TGTGCCAGCAGCTTAGTCGGGACAGGGGCCGACGAGCAGTACTTC
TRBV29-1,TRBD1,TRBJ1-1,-,CSVEGTVNTEAFF,TGCAGCGTTGAGGGGACAGTGAACACTGAAGCTTTCTTT
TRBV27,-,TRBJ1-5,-,CASSLPGVIKPQHF,TGTGCCAGCAGTTTACCAGGGGTGATCAAGCCCCAGCATTTT
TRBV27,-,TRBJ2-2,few,CASSFGSGELFF,TGTGCCAGCAGTTTCGGGTCCGGGGAGCTGTTTTTT
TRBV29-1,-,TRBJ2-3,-,CSVEEGQGDTQYF,TGCAGCGTTGAAGAGGGGCAGGGCGATACGCAGTATTTT
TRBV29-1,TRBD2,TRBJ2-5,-,CSVEGTSGETQYF,TGCAGCGTTGAAGGGACTAGCGGAGAGACCCAGTACTTC
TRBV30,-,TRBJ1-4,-,CAWSSSRAPGLGREKLFF,TGTGCCTGGAGTAGCTCCCGGGCTCCGGGACTAGGGCGTGAAAAACTGTTTTTT
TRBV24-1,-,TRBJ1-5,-,CATSGDGNQPQHF,TGTGCCACCAGTGGAGACGGGAATCAGCCCCAGCATTTT
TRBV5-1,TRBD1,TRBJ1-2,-,CASSLGRNSAGTGPGTF,TGCGCCAGCAGCTTGGGCCGCAATTCAGCCGGGACAGGGCCCGGGACCTTC